The sequence of this TCR beta chain was determined in a study of response to subunit inactivated influenza vaccine. This clonotype was recorded many times. Antigen specificity is unknown. Using its own MiXCR run on the RT-PCR reads, TCRdb lists one record per CDR3 protein. The table has approximately 170,000 distinct CDR3 sequences, roughly 12% seen once. The CDR3 totals 16 residues. Germline assignment: CDR1 SGHRS and CDR2 YFSETQ. The V end lost 0 bases, the J end lost 3 bases, and 13 bases lay between the germline ends. Study results and limitations: The authors proposed limited new T cell recruitment per seasonal influenza vaccination.

Separately, the same data were catalogued under a study of T cells expressing NK-cell markers. From that paper: The TCR beta cDNA came from 5'RACE template switching with UMIs. Repertoire data for TCR beta were derived from sorted T cells (CD3+CD56+NKG2C+, CD3+CD56+NKG2C- and CD3+CD56-NKG2C+). These clonotypes also led the CD3+CD56-NKG2C+ fraction in four donors.

This clonotype was sampled from a man in his fifties or sixties who received an inactivated influenza vaccine. This chain joins TRBV5-1 and TRBJ2-1; weak D call: TRBD2 (5 bases). The sample in question was CD8+ T cells sorted from PBMCs, obtained 11 to 12 days after vaccination. CDR3 sequence: CASSLAGRVLYNEQFF. DNA for the CDR3: TGCGCCAGCAGCTTGGCCGGGCGGGTTCTCTACAATGAGCAGTTCTTC.